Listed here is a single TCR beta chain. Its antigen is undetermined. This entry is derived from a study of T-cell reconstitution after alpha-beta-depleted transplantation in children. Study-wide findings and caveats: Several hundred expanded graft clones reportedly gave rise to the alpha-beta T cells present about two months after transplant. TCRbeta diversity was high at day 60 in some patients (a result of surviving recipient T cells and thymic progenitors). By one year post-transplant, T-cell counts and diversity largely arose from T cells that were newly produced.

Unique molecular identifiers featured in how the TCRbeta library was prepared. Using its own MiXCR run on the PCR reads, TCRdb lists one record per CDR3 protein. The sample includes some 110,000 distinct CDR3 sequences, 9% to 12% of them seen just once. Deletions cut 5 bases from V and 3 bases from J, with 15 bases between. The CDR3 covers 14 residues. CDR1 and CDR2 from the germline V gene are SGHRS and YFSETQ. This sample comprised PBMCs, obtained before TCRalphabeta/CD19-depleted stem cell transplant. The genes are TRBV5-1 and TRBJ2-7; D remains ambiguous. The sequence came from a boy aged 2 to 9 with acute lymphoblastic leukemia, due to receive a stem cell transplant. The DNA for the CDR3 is TGCGCCAGCAGACAGTGGGCTGGGAACTACGAGCAGTACTTC. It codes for CASRQWAGNYEQYF.